This TCR beta chain was retrieved from a study of tumor-infiltrating lymphocytes in primary liver carcinoma. In the study overall: The patients presented with primary liver carcinoma, which was managed through surgical resection. The tumors ranged from about 4.2 to 10 cm across and fell within stage T1-T3 N0M0.

The study, taken as a whole, reports: Blood had a significantly lower top-250-clone fraction than tumors did (p = 0.039).

Germline DNA was extracted alongside blood RNA, which was obtained from unsorted whole blood. Peripheral blood, 3.5 to 4 milliliters, was collected prior to surgery. Turning to this clonotype: The antigen remains undetermined. The junction differs from germline at one of its ends, possibly a read error.

Using a constant-region primer together with ProtoScript II reverse transcriptase, TCR beta cDNA was made from 500 ng of total RNA. Employing slightly modified ARM-PCR, three nested multiplex PCR rounds were run, and these gave rise to the TCR beta libraries. TCRdb passed the multiplex PCR reads through MiXCR, listing each CDR3 protein once. Of 310,000 or so distinct CDR3 sequences listed, less than 65% are singletons. The sample consisted of peripheral blood. This clonotype was sampled from a man between 35 and 55 years old with primary liver carcinoma and hepatitis B virus infection.

As DNA, the CDR3 is TGTGCCATCAGCTTAGATAGCGGGAGGACGAACACTGGGGAGCTATTTTTT. Amino acid sequence: CAISLDSGRTNTGELFF. This rearrangement joins TRBV11-2 to TRBJ2-2, with 10 bases aligning to TRBD2. Germline CDR1 SGHAT, CDR2 FQNNGV. The CDR3 runs to 17 residues. Together with reference TRBV11-2 and TRBJ2-2, the CDR3 gives the full variable domain: EAGVAQSPRYKIIEKRQSVAFWCNPISGHATLYWYQQILGQGPKLLIQFQNNGVVDDSQLPKDRFSAERLKGVDSTLKIQPAKLEDSAVYLCAISLDSGRTNTGELFFGEGSRLTVL.